A selection of T cell receptor beta chains follows, all from one sample in a study of OX40 agonist ivuxolimab in advanced cancers. Clones were sequenced by immunoSEQ multiplex PCR, and TCRdb holds only the in-frame ones, with some missing. The sample shows around 76,000 clones, roughly 85% of them seen only once. This specimen consisted of CD4+ or CD8+ T cells sorted from blood, obtained in a trial of the OX40 agonist ivuxolimab. The receptors come from an adult with an advanced solid tumor such as melanoma, head and neck, liver or kidney cancer. The CDR3 runs from the conserved cysteine through the conserved F or W. D genes are given only for firm matches. Clone size is shown for a subset of rows, as once, few, many or a class of expanded clone.

CDR3 length | clone size | D gene | J gene | V gene | CDR3 DNA | CDR3 protein
15 | - | TRBD1 | TRBJ2-7 | TRBV7-3 | TGTGCCAGCAGCACCCAGACAGGGCCTTCCTACGAGCAGTACTTC | CASSTQTGPSYEQYF
14 | - | - | TRBJ1-1 | TRBV6-6 | TGTGCCAGCAGTTACAATGGGGGGGCTGGGAAAGCTTTCTTT | CASSYNGGAGKAFF
14 | - | - | TRBJ2-7 | TRBV7-2 | TGTGCCAGCAGCTTAGAACAGGGCACCTACGAGCAGTACTTC | CASSLEQGTYEQYF
17 | - | TRBD1 | TRBJ1-6 | TRBV27 | TGTGCCAGCAGTTTAAGGTCCAGGGGGTCAGAGGTTTCACCCCTCCACTTT | CASSLRSRGSEVSPLHF
14 | - | - | TRBJ2-7 | TRBV9 | TGTGCCAGCAGCGTAGACCACGGAACCTACGAGCAGTACTTC | CASSVDHGTYEQYF
15 | - | - | TRBJ1-1 | TRBV21-1 | TGTGCCAGCAGCCCGCGGGGGAGGGAGAACACTGAAGCTTTCTTT | CASSPRGRENTEAFF
13 | few | - | TRBJ1-2 | TRBV15 | TGTGCCACCAGCAGAGATCCCCAGGGTTCCTACACCTTC | CATSRDPQGSYTF
15 | few | - | TRBJ1-6 | TRBV4-3 | TGCGCCAGCAGCCAAGAGGACCGAACGAATTCACCCCTCCACTTT | CASSQEDRTNSPLHF
16 | - | - | TRBJ2-7 | TRBV9 | TGTGCCAGCAGCGTAGGGGGTATGGGGGCGGTTACCGAGCAGTACTTC | CASSVGGMGAVTEQYF
14 | - | - | TRBJ2-7 | TRBV5-1 | TGCGCCAGCACCCCGCGGGGGCGTTCGGGCGAGCAGTACTTC | CASTPRGRSGEQYF
16 | - | - | TRBJ2-3 | TRBV7-3 | TGTGCCAGCATCAAAGTAAATCCGGGGGGCACAGATACGCAGTATTTT | CASIKVNPGGTDTQYF
11 | - | - | TRBJ2-3 | TRBV30 | TGTGCCTGGAGTGTAAAGGATACGCAGTATTTT | CAWSVKDTQYF
15 | few | TRBD2 | TRBJ2-5 | TRBV7-7 | TGTGCCAGCAGCGCAGGAGCGGGGGGGCAAGAGACCCAGTACTTC | CASSAGAGGQETQYF
16 | - | TRBD1 | TRBJ1-5 | TRBV4-1 | TGCGCCAGCAGCCAAGGAGGACAGGGGCTCCGTCAGCCCCAGCATTTT | CASSQGGQGLRQPQHF
17 | - | - | TRBJ1-4 | TRBV19 | TGTGCCAGTAGTGGGAGGGGCGGATGGTCTACTAATGAAAAACTGTTTTTT | CASSGRGGWSTNEKLFF
15 | - | - | TRBJ1-5 | TRBV4-3 | TGCGCCAGCAGCCACGCCAGGGGCGGGGATCAGCCCCAGCATTTT | CASSHARGGDQPQHF
14 | - | TRBD2 | TRBJ2-7 | TRBV29-1 | TGCAGCGCAACCGGGACTAGGAACTCCTACGAGCAGTACTTC | CSATGTRNSYEQYF
15 | - | TRBD1 | TRBJ2-2 | TRBV7-2 | TGTGCCAGCAGCCTTGGGACAGGGGCTTTAAGGGAGCTGTTTTTT | CASSLGTGALRELFF
15 | - | - | TRBJ1-4 | TRBV7-2 | TGTGCCAGCAGCTTGGACAGTGCAACTAATGAAAAACTGTTTTTT | CASSLDSATNEKLFF
16 | - | - | TRBJ2-7 | TRBV5-4 | TGTGCCAGCAGCTTGGATATTGGCAGTCCCGGGGACGAGCAGTACTTC | CASSLDIGSPGDEQYF
16 | - | - | TRBJ1-3 | TRBV15 | TGTGCCACCAGCAGAGTATTAGGGGTACCTGGAAACACCATATATTTT | CATSRVLGVPGNTIYF
14 | - | - | TRBJ1-1 | TRBV5-1 | TGCGCCAGCAGCTTTTCAGGAATGAACACTGAAGCTTTCTTT | CASSFSGMNTEAFF
15 | - | - | TRBJ2-6 | TRBV6-5 | TGTGCCGGCTCCGCTCCGGCCTCTGGGGCCAACGTCCTGACTTTC | CAGSAPASGANVLTF
13 | - | - | TRBJ1-4 | TRBV5-6 | TGTGCCAGCAGCTTCGGGACCAATGAAAAACTGTTTTTT | CASSFGTNEKLFF
13 | - | - | TRBJ1-3 | TRBV7-6 | TGTGCCAGCAGCTCAAATACTGGAAACACCATATATTTT | CASSSNTGNTIYF
13 | once | - | TRBJ1-2 | TRBV10-3 | TGTGCCACCAAAGGACAGAGCCGCTATGGCTACACCTTC | CATKGQSRYGYTF
13 | once | - | TRBJ1-1 | TRBV5-4 | TGTGCCAGCAGCTTGGAGAGGGGCACTGAAGCTTTCTTT | CASSLERGTEAFF
14 | once | - | TRBJ2-3 | TRBV12-5 | TGTGCTAGTGGTTTGGTCCCCGGAGCAGATACGCAGTATTTT | CASGLVPGADTQYF
16 | - | - | TRBJ1-5 | TRBV6-6 | TGTGCCGGCAGTTCGGGGGCGCGGCTTAGCAATCAGCCCCAGCATTTT | CAGSSGARLSNQPQHF
17 | - | - | TRBJ1-1 | TRBV4-3 | TGCGCCAGCAGCCAAGAAGGAGACGCCGGCATGAACACTGAAGCTTTCTTT | CASSQEGDAGMNTEAFF
14 | - | TRBD2 | TRBJ2-7 | TRBV6-5 | TGTGCCAGCAGTTACCCGCGGGGGGGCGGCGAGCAGTACTTC | CASSYPRGGGEQYF
12 | - | - | TRBJ2-2 | TRBV5-1 | TGCGCCAGCAGCATTATAGCCGGGGAGCTGTTTTTT | CASSIIAGELFF
14 | - | - | TRBJ1-1 | TRBV14 | TGTGCCAGCAGCCGCGCGGGGTCCTACACTGAAGCTTTCTTT | CASSRAGSYTEAFF
13 | - | TRBD1 | TRBJ2-7 | TRBV30 | TGTGCCTGGAGTGCCGGGACAGTGTACGAGCAGTACTTC | CAWSAGTVYEQYF
13 | - | - | TRBJ1-1 | TRBV7-6 | TGTGCCAGCAGCTCTCAGGAGAACACTGAAGCTTTCTTT | CASSSQENTEAFF
15 | few | - | TRBJ1-2 | TRBV7-9 | TGTGCCAGCAGCTTAGGGGGACTGGGCTCCTATGGCTACACCTTC | CASSLGGLGSYGYTF
13 | - | - | TRBJ1-1 | TRBV7-9 | TGTGCCAGCAGCTTATTAGAAAGGGAGGGGGCTTTCTTT | CASSLLEREGAFF
11 | - | - | TRBJ2-1 | TRBV20-1 | TGCAGTGCTAGTCAAGGGGGTGAGCAGTTCTTC | CSASQGGEQFF
17 | - | TRBD1 | TRBJ2-6 | TRBV7-2 | TGTGCCAGCACCAACGACAGGGCTTACTCTGGGGCCAACGTCCTGACTTTC | CASTNDRAYSGANVLTF
16 | - | TRBD1 | TRBJ2-2 | TRBV7-2 | TGTGCCAGCACCCAAACAGGGGCGCTGAGCACCGGGGAGCTGTTTTTT | CASTQTGALSTGELFF
15 | - | TRBD1 | TRBJ2-7 | TRBV6-5 | TGTGCCAGCAGTTACTCGTCACAGGGGTCCTACGAGCAGTACTTC | CASSYSSQGSYEQYF
17 | - | TRBD2 | TRBJ2-7 | TRBV9 | TGTGCCAGCAGCGTCTCTGGTAGCGGGGGGTTTAGCTACGAGCAGTACTTC | CASSVSGSGGFSYEQYF
11 | - | - | TRBJ2-2 | TRBV11-1 | TGTGCCAGCAGCTCCACCGGGGAGCTGTTTTTT | CASSSTGELFF
14 | - | - | TRBJ2-5 | TRBV18 | TGTGCCACCACCAGCGTCGCAGCACCAGAGACCCAGTACTTC | CATTSVAAPETQYF
16 | - | - | TRBJ2-7 | TRBV2 | TGTGCCAGCAGAAGGTGGGTAGGGCTCAGAGGCTACGAGCAGTACTTC | CASRRWVGLRGYEQYF
17 | - | TRBD1 | TRBJ1-1 | TRBV19 | TGTGCCAGTAGTATGATGGGTGCGAGACAGGGGAACACTGAAGCTTTCTTT | CASSMMGARQGNTEAFF
15 | - | TRBD1 | TRBJ1-5 | TRBV19 | TGTGCCAGTAGTACCAGACAGGGCGGGGATCAGCCCCAGCATTTT | CASSTRQGGDQPQHF